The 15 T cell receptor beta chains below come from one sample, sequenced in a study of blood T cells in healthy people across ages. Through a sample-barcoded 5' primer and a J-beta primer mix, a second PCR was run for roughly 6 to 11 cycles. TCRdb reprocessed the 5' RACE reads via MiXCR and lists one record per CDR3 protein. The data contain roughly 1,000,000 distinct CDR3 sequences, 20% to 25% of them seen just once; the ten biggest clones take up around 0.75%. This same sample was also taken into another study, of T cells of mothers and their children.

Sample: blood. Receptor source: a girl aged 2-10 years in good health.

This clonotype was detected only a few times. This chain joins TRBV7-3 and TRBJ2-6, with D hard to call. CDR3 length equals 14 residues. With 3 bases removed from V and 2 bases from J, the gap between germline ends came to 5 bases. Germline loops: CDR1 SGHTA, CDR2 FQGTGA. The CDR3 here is CASSFQAGANVLTF. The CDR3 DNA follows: TGTGCCAGCAGCTTTCAGGCTGGGGCCAACGTCCTGACTTTC.

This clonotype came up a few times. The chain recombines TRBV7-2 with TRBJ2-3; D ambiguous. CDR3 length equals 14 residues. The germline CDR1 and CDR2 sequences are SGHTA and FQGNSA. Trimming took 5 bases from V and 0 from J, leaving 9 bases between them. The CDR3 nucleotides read TGTGCCAGCAGCATAAGTACTAGCACAGATACGCAGTATTTT. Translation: CASSISTSTDTQYF.

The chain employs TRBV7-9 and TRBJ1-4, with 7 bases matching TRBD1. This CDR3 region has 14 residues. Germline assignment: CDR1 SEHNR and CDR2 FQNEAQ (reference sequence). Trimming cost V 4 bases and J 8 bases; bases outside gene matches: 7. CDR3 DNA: TGTGCCAGCAGCTCCGGGACAGTTGACGAAAAACTGTTTTTT. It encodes CASSSGTVDEKLFF. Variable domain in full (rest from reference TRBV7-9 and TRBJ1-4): DTGVSQNPRHKITKRGQNVTFRCDPISEHNRLYWYRQTLGQGPEFLTYFQNEAQLEKSRLLSDRFSAERPKGSFSTLEIQRTEQGDSAMYLCASSSGTVDEKLFFGSGTQLSVL.

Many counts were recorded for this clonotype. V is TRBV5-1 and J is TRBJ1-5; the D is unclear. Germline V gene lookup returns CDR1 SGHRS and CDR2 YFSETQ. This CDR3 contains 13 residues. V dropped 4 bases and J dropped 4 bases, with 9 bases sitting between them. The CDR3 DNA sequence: TGCGCCAGCAGCCTAGGACGGAATCAGCCCCAGCATTTT. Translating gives CASSLGRNQPQHF. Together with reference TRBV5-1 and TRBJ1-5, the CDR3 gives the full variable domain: KAGVTQTPRYLIKTRGQQVTLSCSPISGHRSVSWYQQTPGQGLQFLFEYFSETQRNKGNFPGRFSGRQFSNSRSEMNVSTLELGDSALYLCASSLGRNQPQHFGDGTRLSIL.

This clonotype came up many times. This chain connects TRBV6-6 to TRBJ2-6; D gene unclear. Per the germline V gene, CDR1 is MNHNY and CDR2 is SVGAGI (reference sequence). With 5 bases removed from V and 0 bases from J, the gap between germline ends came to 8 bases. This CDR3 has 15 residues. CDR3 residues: CASSPQDSGANVLTF. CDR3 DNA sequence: TGTGCCAGCAGTCCTCAGGACTCTGGGGCCAACGTCCTGACTTTC.

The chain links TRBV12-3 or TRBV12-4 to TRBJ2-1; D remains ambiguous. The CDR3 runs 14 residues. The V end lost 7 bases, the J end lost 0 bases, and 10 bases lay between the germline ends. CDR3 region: CASNYGSSYNEQFF. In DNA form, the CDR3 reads TGTGCCAGCAACTATGGTAGCTCCTACAATGAGCAGTTCTTC.

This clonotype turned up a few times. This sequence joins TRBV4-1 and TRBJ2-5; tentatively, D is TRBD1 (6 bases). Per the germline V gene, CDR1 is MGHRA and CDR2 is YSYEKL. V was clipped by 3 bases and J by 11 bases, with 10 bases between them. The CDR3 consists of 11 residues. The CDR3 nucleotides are TGCGCCAGCAGCCATGAGGGGGAGCAGTACTTC. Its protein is CASSHEGEQYF.

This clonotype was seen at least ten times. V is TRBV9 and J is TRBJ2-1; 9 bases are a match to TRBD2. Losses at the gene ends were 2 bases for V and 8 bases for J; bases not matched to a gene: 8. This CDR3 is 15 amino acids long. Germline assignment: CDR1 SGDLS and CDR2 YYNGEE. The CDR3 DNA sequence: TGTGCCAGCAGCGTGTCTGGCGGGGGGGCGGATGAGCAGTTCTTC. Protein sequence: CASSVSGGGADEQFF.

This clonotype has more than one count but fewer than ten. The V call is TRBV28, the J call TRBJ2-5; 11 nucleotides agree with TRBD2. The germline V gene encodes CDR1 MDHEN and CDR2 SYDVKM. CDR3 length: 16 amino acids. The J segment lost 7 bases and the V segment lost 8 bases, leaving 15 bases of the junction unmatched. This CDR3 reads CASHRLLAGGLGTQYF. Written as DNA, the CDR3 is TGTGCCAGCCACCGTCTATTAGCGGGAGGGCTCGGGACCCAGTACTTC.

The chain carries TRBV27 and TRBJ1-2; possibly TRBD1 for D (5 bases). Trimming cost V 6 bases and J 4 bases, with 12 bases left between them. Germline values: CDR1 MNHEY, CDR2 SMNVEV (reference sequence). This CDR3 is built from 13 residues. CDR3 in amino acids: CASSMGGGYGYTF. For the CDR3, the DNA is TGTGCCAGCAGCATGGGGGGGGGCTATGGCTACACCTTC.

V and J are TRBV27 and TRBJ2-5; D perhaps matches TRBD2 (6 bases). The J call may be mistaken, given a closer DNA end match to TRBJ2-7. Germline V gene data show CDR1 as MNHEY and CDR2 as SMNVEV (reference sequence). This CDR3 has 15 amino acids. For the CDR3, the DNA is TGTGCCAGCAGTTCCACCGGGGTGGACTACTACGAGCAGTACTTC. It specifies CASSSTGVDYYEQYF.

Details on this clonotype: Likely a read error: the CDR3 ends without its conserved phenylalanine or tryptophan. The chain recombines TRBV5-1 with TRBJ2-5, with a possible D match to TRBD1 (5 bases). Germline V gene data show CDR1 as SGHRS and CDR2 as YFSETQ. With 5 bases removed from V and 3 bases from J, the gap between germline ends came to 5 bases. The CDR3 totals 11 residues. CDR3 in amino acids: CASRGEETQYL. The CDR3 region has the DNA TGCGCCAGCAGAGGGGAAGAGACCCAGTACCTC.

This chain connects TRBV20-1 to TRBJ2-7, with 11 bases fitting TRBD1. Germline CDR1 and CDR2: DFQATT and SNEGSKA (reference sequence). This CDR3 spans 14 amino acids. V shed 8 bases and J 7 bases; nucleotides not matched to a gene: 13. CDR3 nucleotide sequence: TGCAGTCTTCTTCCCGGACAGGGGGCGGGTGAGCAGTACTTC. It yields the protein CSLLPGQGAGEQYF.

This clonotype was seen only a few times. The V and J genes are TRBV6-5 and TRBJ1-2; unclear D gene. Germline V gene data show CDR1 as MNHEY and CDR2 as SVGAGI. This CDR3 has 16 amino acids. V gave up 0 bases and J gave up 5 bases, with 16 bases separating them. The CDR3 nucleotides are TGTGCCAGCAGTTACTCTGACGGCGGACTCGGATATGGCTACACCTTC. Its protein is CASSYSDGGLGYGYTF.

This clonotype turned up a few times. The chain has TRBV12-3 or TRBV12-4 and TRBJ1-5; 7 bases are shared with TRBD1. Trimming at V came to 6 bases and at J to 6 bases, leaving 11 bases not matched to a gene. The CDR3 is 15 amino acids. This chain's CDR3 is CASSRDSPTGQPQHF. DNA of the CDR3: TGTGCCAGCAGCCGGGACAGCCCGACGGGTCAGCCCCAGCATTTT.